A selection of T cell receptor beta chains follows, all from one sample in a study of cytomegalovirus exposure and HLA in healthy donors. TCRdb's table, derived via immunoSEQ multiplex PCR, lists solely in-frame clones and lacks some. The data hold roughly 120,000 clones, with less than 90% observed a single time. The source material was PBMCs. The receptors originated from a man younger than 35 in good health and CMV-seropositive. Both conserved end residues are part of each CDR3. The D gene is left open where the match is weak. Expanded clones get a size class; other rows say once, few or many, or leave the size out.

J gene	clone size	V gene	D gene	CDR3 DNA	CDR3 protein
TRBJ1-1	-	TRBV14	TRBD1	TGTGCCAGCAGCCAAGGGACAGGGGCTGAAGCTTTCTTT	CASSQGTGAEAFF
TRBJ1-2	once	TRBV15	-	TGTGCCACCAGCTCGGGGTTGTATGGCTACACCTTC	CATSSGLYGYTF
TRBJ2-7	-	TRBV7-6	TRBD2	TGTGCCAGCAGCCCAGGACTAGCGGGGGGCCTGAGCTCCTACGAGCAGTACTTC	CASSPGLAGGLSSYEQYF
TRBJ2-5	-	TRBV6-1	-	TGTGCCAGCAGTGCATACAAGGGACTTCTTCAAGAGACCCAGTACTTC	CASSAYKGLLQETQYF
TRBJ2-3	-	TRBV7-2	TRBD1	TGTGCCAGCAGTCTCATCAGGGGGACCAGCACAGATACGCAGTATTTT	CASSLIRGTSTDTQYF
TRBJ1-2	-	TRBV28	-	TGTGCCAGCAGTTTAAGTCTCTCCGGGAGTGGCTACACCTTC	CASSLSLSGSGYTF
TRBJ1-6	-	TRBV9	-	TGTGCCAGCAGGAGAGGGGGAATTAATTCACCCCTCCACTTT	CASRRGGINSPLHF
TRBJ2-5	-	TRBV11-2	TRBD1	TGTGCCAGCAGCTTGGGGACAGGGGTTCAAGAGACCCAGTACTTC	CASSLGTGVQETQYF
TRBJ1-5	-	TRBV15	TRBD1	TGTGCCACCAGCAGGGACCCGACAGGGAATCAGCCCCAGCATTTT	CATSRDPTGNQPQHF
TRBJ2-3	-	TRBV7-8	-	TGTGCCAGCAGCTCCCCCCGGGACTTGGATACGCAGTATTTT	CASSSPRDLDTQYF
TRBJ2-7	-	TRBV10-3	TRBD1	TGTGCCATCAGTTCTTCCGGGACAGGGTTCTACGAGCAGTACTTC	CAISSSGTGFYEQYF
TRBJ1-2	-	TRBV5-4	TRBD1	TGTGCCAGCAGCTCCGGACAGGGAAGGTATGGCTACACCTTC	CASSSGQGRYGYTF
TRBJ1-1	few	TRBV28	TRBD1	TGTGCCAGCAGTTTAACCCCCGGGGCAGGGGGCGATACTGAAGCTTTCTTT	CASSLTPGAGGDTEAFF
TRBJ1-1	few	TRBV12-5	TRBD1	TGTGCTAGTGAATCACCGGGACAGGGGGGTGAAGCTTTCTTT	CASESPGQGGEAFF
TRBJ1-1	-	TRBV20-1	-	TGCAGTGCTACACAGGGCGAAAAAGCTTTCTTT	CSATQGEKAFF
TRBJ1-1	-	TRBV10-1	-	TGCGCCAGCAGTGAGTCCGGGAGGGACACTGAAGCTTTCTTT	CASSESGRDTEAFF
TRBJ1-5	-	TRBV2	-	TGTGCCAGCAGTGAAGCGCGGGGGAGGCCCCAGCATTTT	CASSEARGRPQHF
TRBJ2-7	-	TRBV7-2	-	TGTGCCAGCAGCCGAAATACAGGGTCGGGCGAGCAGTACTTC	CASSRNTGSGEQYF
TRBJ1-6	-	TRBV5-1	-	TGCGCCAGCAGCTGGGGGACACCGGGGAGCTCCTATAATTCACCCCTCCACTTT	CASSWGTPGSSYNSPLHF
TRBJ2-3	few	TRBV11-1	TRBD1	TGTGCCAGCAGCTTTTCTCAGACAGGGCGTGATACGCAGTATTTT	CASSFSQTGRDTQYF
TRBJ1-5	-	TRBV27	TRBD1	TGTGCCAGCAGTCAACTGCAGGGGGCGAATTATCAGCCCCAGCATTTT	CASSQLQGANYQPQHF
TRBJ1-2	-	TRBV5-5	TRBD1	TGTGCCAGCAGCCCTGTGCCAGGGGGGACCTATGGCTACACCTTC	CASSPVPGGTYGYTF
TRBJ2-5	-	TRBV7-2	TRBD2	TGTGCCAGCAGGCCTCCCCTTAGCGGGGGTGGAGAGACCCAGTACTTC	CASRPPLSGGGETQYF
TRBJ2-1	-	TRBV6-1	-	TGTGCCAGCTCCCATGAGGTGGGTTGGCAGTTCTTC	CASSHEVGWQFF
TRBJ1-2	-	TRBV29-1	-	TGCAGCGTTGAAGCAGGGGCACTTAACTATGGCTACACCTTC	CSVEAGALNYGYTF
TRBJ1-5	-	TRBV9	-	TGTGCCAGCAGCGTCGACTTAAATCAGCCCCAGCATTTT	CASSVDLNQPQHF
TRBJ1-1	-	TRBV7-2	TRBD1	TGTGCCAGCAGCATCACAGGGGGCTTGGCGATGAACACTGAAGCTTTCTTT	CASSITGGLAMNTEAFF
TRBJ1-2	once	TRBV15	-	TGTGCCACCAGCAGAGGCCAGAAGTATGGCTACACCTTC	CATSRGQKYGYTF
TRBJ2-7	-	TRBV11-2	-	TGTGCCAGCAGCCCGGGGGTGCGGACTAAATACTTC	CASSPGVRTKYF
TRBJ1-1	-	TRBV4-1	-	TGCGCCAGCAGCCCCCTCGGACAGCTGAACACTGAAGCTTTCTTT	CASSPLGQLNTEAFF
TRBJ2-1	-	TRBV19	-	TGTGCCAGTAGTGCGGGACCGGCCTACAATGAGCAGTTCTTC	CASSAGPAYNEQFF
TRBJ1-6	-	TRBV4-1	TRBD1	TGCGCCAGCAGCCTAATACAGGGGGGATCCTATAATTCACCCCTCCACTTT	CASSLIQGGSYNSPLHF
TRBJ2-1	-	TRBV28	-	TGTGCCCTTAGCCCTCTTCGCTCCTACAATGAGCAGTTCTTC	CALSPLRSYNEQFF
TRBJ2-3	-	TRBV27	-	TGTGCCAGCAGTTTATCTATATCTCCAGATACGCAGTATTTT	CASSLSISPDTQYF
TRBJ1-4	-	TRBV13	-	TGTGCCAGCAGCTTAGAGGATACGGGTAAACTGTTTTTT	CASSLEDTGKLFF
TRBJ2-3	-	TRBV27	TRBD1	TGTGCCAGCGTCCGGGACAGGGGGCCAGATACGCAGTATTTT	CASVRDRGPDTQYF
TRBJ1-2	-	TRBV4-2	-	TGTGCCAGCAGCCAAGAAGGAGGAGGCTACACCTTC	CASSQEGGGYTF
TRBJ1-2	-	TRBV29-1	-	TGCAGCGTAGAAAGACAGGATTATAACTATGGCTACACCTTC	CSVERQDYNYGYTF
TRBJ2-2	-	TRBV5-6	-	TGTGCCAGCAGCTTATCATGGAGGAAGGCGAACACCGGGGAGCTGTTTTTT	CASSLSWRKANTGELFF
TRBJ1-3	-	TRBV19	-	TGTGCCAGTAGTATCCCAGCCGGGCGGGGTTACTCTGGAAACACCATATATTTT	CASSIPAGRGYSGNTIYF
TRBJ2-7	-	TRBV28	TRBD2	TGTGCCAGCAGTCGCCCTAGCGGGGGGGGGTACGAGCAGTACTTC	CASSRPSGGGYEQYF
TRBJ1-3	-	TRBV18	TRBD1	TGTGCCAGCTCACCGGGACAGGTGAACTCTGGAAACACCATATATTTT	CASSPGQVNSGNTIYF
TRBJ2-5	-	TRBV10-3	-	TGTGCCATCAGTGAGTCGACAGGAGAAGAGACCCAGTACTTC	CAISESTGEETQYF
TRBJ2-7	-	TRBV27	-	TGTGCCAGCAGTTTCCTAGGCCAGTTCGAGCAGTACTTC	CASSFLGQFEQYF
TRBJ2-7	-	TRBV4-3	TRBD1	TGCGCCAGCAGCCGCAAAGGACAGGGGGCCTACGAGCAGTACTTC	CASSRKGQGAYEQYF
TRBJ1-6	-	TRBV4-2	TRBD1	TGTGCCAGCAGCCAAGATAGAACGGACAGGGTTGGATCACCCCTCCACTTT	CASSQDRTDRVGSPLHF
TRBJ1-5	few	TRBV19	TRBD1	TGTGCCAGTAGTATGAGAGGGGGCGCGAATCAGCCCCAGCATTTT	CASSMRGGANQPQHF
TRBJ2-3	-	TRBV5-1	TRBD2	TGCGCCAGCAGCCTGACGGCTCTAGCGGGAGATACGCAGTATTTT	CASSLTALAGDTQYF
TRBJ2-1	-	TRBV7-9	-	TGTGCCAGCAGCTTAATTTCCGCGGGCAATGAGCAGTTCTTC	CASSLISAGNEQFF
TRBJ1-1	-	TRBV11-2	-	TGTGCCAGCAGTCTCGGAGTGAACACTGAAGCTTTCTTT	CASSLGVNTEAFF
TRBJ1-4	-	TRBV4-2	TRBD1	TGTGCCAGCAGCCAAGATGGCCGCACCGGGACAGAACTTGAAAAACTGTTTTTT	CASSQDGRTGTELEKLFF
TRBJ2-7	-	TRBV11-2	TRBD1	TGTGCCAGCAGCTTAGATCGTCGGGACAGGTACGAGCAGTACTTC	CASSLDRRDRYEQYF
TRBJ1-2	-	TRBV7-9	-	TGTGCCAGCAGCTTAGAACTCGGAGCTAACTATGGCTACACCTTC	CASSLELGANYGYTF
TRBJ1-2	-	TRBV25-1	-	TGTGCCAGCAGTGCAGGACAAGCCCGGGGCTACACCTTC	CASSAGQARGYTF
TRBJ1-1	-	TRBV28	TRBD1	TGTGCCAGCAGTTTGGAAGACAGGGTGACTGAAGCTTTCTTT	CASSLEDRVTEAFF
TRBJ1-3	-	TRBV6-1	-	TGTGCCAGCAGTGAAAAACCTAGCTCTGGAAACACCATATATTTT	CASSEKPSSGNTIYF
TRBJ1-6	-	TRBV28	-	TGTGCCACCCTAACGCTTGGAGACAGCCCGAGCAATTCACCCCTCCACTTT	CATLTLGDSPSNSPLHF